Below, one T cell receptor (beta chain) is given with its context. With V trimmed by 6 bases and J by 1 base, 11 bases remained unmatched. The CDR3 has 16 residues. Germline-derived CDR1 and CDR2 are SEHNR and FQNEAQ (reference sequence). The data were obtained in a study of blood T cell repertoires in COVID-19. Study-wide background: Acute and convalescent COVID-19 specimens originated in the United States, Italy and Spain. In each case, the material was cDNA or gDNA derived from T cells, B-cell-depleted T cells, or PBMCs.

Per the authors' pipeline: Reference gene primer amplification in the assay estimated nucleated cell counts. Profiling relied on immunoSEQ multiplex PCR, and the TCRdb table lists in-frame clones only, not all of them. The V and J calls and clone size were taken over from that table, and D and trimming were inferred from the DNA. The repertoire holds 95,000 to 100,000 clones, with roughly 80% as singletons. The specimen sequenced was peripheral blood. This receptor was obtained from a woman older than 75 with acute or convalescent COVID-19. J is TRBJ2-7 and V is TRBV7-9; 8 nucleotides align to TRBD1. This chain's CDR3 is CASRPTGQDLSYEQYF. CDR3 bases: TGTGCCAGCAGACCAACGGGACAGGATCTTTCCTACGAGCAGTACTTC. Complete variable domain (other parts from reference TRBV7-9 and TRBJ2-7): DTGVSQNPRHKITKRGQNVTFRCDPISEHNRLYWYRQTLGQGPEFLTYFQNEAQLEKSRLLSDRFSAERPKGSFSTLEIQRTEQGDSAMYLCASRPTGQDLSYEQYFGPGTRLTVT.